Each of the 27 T cell receptor beta chains below was sequenced from the same sample in a study of T cells after posttransplantation cyclophosphamide. The naive gate required viable CD3+CD4+ or CD3+CD8+ cells with CCR7+CD45RA+CD45RO-CD95-CD27+CD28+ phenotype. Measured with immunoSEQ multiplex PCR; TCRdb has only the in-frame clones, and not every one. The sample carries some 33,000 clones, around nine tenths recorded once. Sequenced input: naive CD4+ T cells sorted from blood. The receptors derive from a young man in good health and a related stem cell transplant donor.

J is TRBJ1-5 and V is TRBV10-1; a weak D match, TRBD1 (6 bases). This CDR3 has 14 residues. Trimming cost V 4 bases and J 4 bases, with 11 bases left between them. CDR1 WNHNN and CDR2 SYGVQD come from the germline V gene (reference sequence). The CDR3 nucleotides are TGCGCCAGCAGTGGGGGACACGGGAATCAGCCCCAGCATTTT. Protein sequence: CASSGGHGNQPQHF.

The rearrangement uses TRBV19 and TRBJ1-6; 11 nucleotides align to TRBD1. V shed 7 bases and J 8 bases; nucleotides not matched to a gene: 4. Germline V gene lookup returns CDR1 LNHDA and CDR2 SQIVND (reference sequence). This CDR3 spans 14 amino acids. Written as DNA, the CDR3 is TGTGCCAGTACGGGACAGGGGGTTTATTCACCCCTCCACTTT. This translates into CASTGQGVYSPLHF.

The chain is built from TRBV7-3 and TRBJ1-6; unclear D gene. Per the germline V gene, CDR1 is SGHTA and CDR2 is FQGTGA. This CDR3 region has 13 residues. V gave up 4 bases and J gave up 6 bases, with 7 bases separating them. Written as DNA, the CDR3 is TGTGCCAGCAGCTACAGCGGTAATTCACCCCTCCACTTT. It is translated as CASSYSGNSPLHF.

This sequence joins TRBV10-3 and TRBJ2-1; the match to TRBD2 covers 8 bases. V lost 5 bases and J lost 4; bases outside the gene matches: 4. Germline CDR1 reads ENHRY; CDR2 reads SYGVKD. The CDR3 has 14 amino acids. The DNA of the CDR3 is TGTGCCATCAGTTACGGGGGGGGATACAATGAGCAGTTCTTC. This sequence encodes CAISYGGGYNEQFF.

The V and J genes are TRBV27 and TRBJ1-2; tentative D call: TRBD1 (5 bases). Trimming stripped 4 bases from V and 7 bases from J, with 16 bases between. Germline V gives CDR1 MNHEY, CDR2 SMNVEV (reference sequence). The CDR3 loop spans 14 amino acids. The CDR3 nucleotides read TGTGCCAGCAGTTCCGCTGACAGTTGGGGTGGCTACACCTTC. Amino acids: CASSSADSWGGYTF.

The DNA of the CDR3 is TGCAGTGGGTCAGGGGAAGAGACCCAGTACTTC. Protein: CSGSGEETQYF. The rearrangement links TRBV20-1 to TRBJ2-5; possible D gene TRBD1, 6 bases. V lost 7 bases and J 3 bases, leaving 9 bases between the germline ends. This CDR3 has 11 residues. Per germline, CDR1 DFQATT and CDR2 SNEGSKA (reference sequence).

The CDR3 sequence is CASSMRDRGFNEQFF. DNA for the CDR3: TGTGCCAGTAGTATGCGGGACAGGGGATTCAATGAGCAGTTCTTC. The chain couples TRBV19 to TRBJ2-1; the match to TRBD1 covers 10 bases. V was clipped by 3 bases and J by 6 bases; unmatched bases: 5. This CDR3 contains 15 residues. Germline-derived CDR1 and CDR2 are LNHDA and SQIVND (reference sequence).

The V call is TRBV18, the J call TRBJ2-2, with a possible D match to TRBD2 (5 bases). The V end was cut by 6 bases, the J end by 6 bases, with 8 bases between. CDR3 length: 12 residues. The germline V gene encodes CDR1 KGHSH and CDR2 LQKENI. The CDR3 DNA reads TGTGCCAGCTCCCCGCGGGCCGGGGAGCTGTTTTTT. It is translated as CASSPRAGELFF.

The rearrangement links TRBV19 to TRBJ1-1, with D perhaps matching TRBD1 (6 bases). CDR3 length: 14 amino acids. V lost 3 bases and J lost 4, with 12 bases in between. Germline assignment: CDR1 LNHDA and CDR2 SQIVND (reference sequence). CDR3 region: CASSIGGRVTEAFF. CDR3 DNA: TGTGCCAGTAGTATCGGGGGGCGCGTCACTGAAGCTTTCTTT.

The chain links TRBV29-1 to TRBJ1-1; TRBD1 agrees at 9 bases. The V segment lost 6 bases and the J segment 8 bases; nucleotides outside the gene matches: 7. Germline V gene lookup returns CDR1 SQVTM and CDR2 ANQGSEA. This CDR3 has 12 amino acids. The CDR3 spells CSVLRGTGEAFF. CDR3 coding DNA: TGCAGCGTACTTCGGGGGACAGGGGAAGCTTTCTTT.

The chain combines TRBV28 with TRBJ2-2, with TRBD1 identical over 7 bases. CDR1 and CDR2 from the germline V gene are MDHEN and SYDVKM. The CDR3 length is 15 residues. Trimming cost V 6 bases and J 1 base; bases outside gene matches: 5. This CDR3 reads CASRPGQMNTGELFF. Written as DNA, the CDR3 is TGTGCCAGCAGACCGGGACAGATGAACACCGGGGAGCTGTTTTTT.

The chain links TRBV19 to TRBJ2-1; D might be TRBD1 (5 bases). V was pared by 3 bases and J by 5 bases, with 11 bases between. This CDR3 is 14 amino acids long. Germline V gene data show CDR1 as LNHDA and CDR2 as SQIVND (reference sequence). The CDR3 sequence: CASSMPRAHNEQFF. The CDR3 coding sequence is TGTGCCAGTAGTATGCCCAGGGCCCACAATGAGCAGTTCTTC.

Here the CDR3 reads CASSQSPKNIQYF. The CDR3 bases are TGCGCCAGCAGCCAAAGCCCCAAAAACATTCAGTACTTC. This chain links TRBV5-1 with TRBJ2-4; no firm D call. Germline V lookup: CDR1 SGHRS, CDR2 YFSETQ. The CDR3 is 13 amino acids. Trimming cost V 4 bases and J 2 bases, with 7 bases left between them.

The chain has TRBV5-1 and TRBJ1-1; D gene unclear. The CDR3 loop spans 12 amino acids. Between the trimmed V and J ends, which lost 0 bases and 7 bases, there was a span of 7 bases. Germline CDR1 is SGHRS and CDR2 is YFSETQ. CDR3 amino acids: CASSLDLDEAFF. The CDR3 DNA follows: TGCGCCAGCAGCTTGGACCTAGATGAAGCTTTCTTT.

V usage is TRBV19 and J usage is TRBJ2-7; TRBD1 aligns across 7 bases. The CDR3 has 13 residues. The J segment lost 6 bases and the V segment lost 4 bases, leaving 6 bases of the junction unmatched. CDR1 and CDR2 from the germline V gene are LNHDA and SQIVND (reference sequence). CDR3 loop: CASSTDRFREQYF. The CDR3 DNA reads TGTGCCAGTAGTACGGACAGGTTCCGCGAGCAGTACTTC.

The chain combines TRBV6-1 with TRBJ2-3; 10 bases match TRBD2. V was clipped by 4 bases and J by 2 bases; unmatched bases: 3. The CDR3 is 15 residues long. The V gene's germline CDR1 is MNHNS and CDR2 SASEGT. CDR3 sequence: CASSALAGATDTQYF. In DNA form, the CDR3 reads TGTGCCAGCAGTGCTCTAGCGGGGGCCACAGATACGCAGTATTTT.

This clone has just a few counts. The chain couples TRBV4-3 to TRBJ1-4, with 8 bases aligning to TRBD1. The CDR3 length is 16 residues. CDR1 is LGHNA, CDR2 YSLEER, per germline. J was trimmed by 8 bases and V by 0 bases; bases with no gene match: 8. CDR3 loop: CASSQDRADRVEKLFF. In DNA, the CDR3 is TGCGCCAGCAGCCAAGATAGAGCGGACAGGGTCGAAAAACTGTTTTTT.

Written as DNA, the CDR3 is TGTGCCAGTAGTATTAGTAGCGGGACAGCGTCTTCGTATAGCAATCAGCCCCAGCATTTT. This translates into CASSISSGTASSYSNQPQHF. J is TRBJ1-5 and V is TRBV19; TRBD1 matches at 7 bases. Germline CDR1 reads LNHDA; CDR2 reads SQIVND (reference sequence). The CDR3 is 20 amino acids. V lost 3 bases and J lost 0; bases outside the gene matches: 17.

The chain has TRBV4-2 and TRBJ2-7; 9 bases fit TRBD1. This CDR3 comprises 18 residues. J lost 0 bases, V lost 4 bases, and 13 bases had no gene match. Germline CDR1 reads LGHNA; CDR2 reads YNFKEQ. This chain's CDR3 is CASSPYSGTGIRSYEQYF. DNA of the CDR3: TGTGCCAGCAGCCCCTACTCCGGGACAGGGATCCGCTCCTACGAGCAGTACTTC.

The V call is TRBV18, the J call TRBJ2-7; 12 positions agree with TRBD2. The junction had 6 bases not matched to a gene; V was cut back by 5 bases and J by 4 bases. Germline CDR1 and CDR2: KGHSH and LQKENI. The CDR3 contains 15 residues. In DNA, the CDR3 is TGTGCCAGCTCATCTAGCGGGGGGGCCGTTTACGAGCAGTACTTC. Protein: CASSSSGGAVYEQYF.

V usage is TRBV6-5 and J usage is TRBJ1-4, with D possibly matching TRBD1 (6 bases). In germline, CDR1 is MNHEY, CDR2 SVGAGI. Between the trimmed V and J ends, which lost 6 bases and 7 bases, there was a span of 12 bases. The CDR3 has 13 amino acids. The DNA for the CDR3 is TGTGCCAGCAGAAACAGGGTTGGTGAAAAACTGTTTTTT. Encoded protein: CASRNRVGEKLFF.

This chain links TRBV10-3 with TRBJ2-3; TRBD1 is a possible D gene (5 bases). The germline V gene encodes CDR1 ENHRY and CDR2 SYGVKD. With 6 bases removed from V and 4 bases from J, the gap between germline ends came to 11 bases. The CDR3 sequence is 13 residues long. The CDR3 nucleotides are TGTGCCATCAGACCGACAGAGCCAGATACGCAGTATTTT. Protein product: CAIRPTEPDTQYF.

This sequence joins TRBV5-1 and TRBJ2-5; 13 nucleotides agree with TRBD2. J lost 4 bases, V lost 3 bases, and 9 bases had no gene match. The CDR3 spans 17 residues. Germline V gives CDR1 SGHRS, CDR2 YFSETQ. CDR3 residues: CASSSGTSGDGGETQYF. CDR3 nucleotides: TGCGCCAGCAGCTCTGGGACTAGCGGGGACGGAGGAGAGACCCAGTACTTC.

This clone was counted a few times. This chain connects TRBV28 to TRBJ1-4; 9 nucleotides match TRBD1. Germline loops: CDR1 MDHEN, CDR2 SYDVKM. There are 15 residues in the CDR3. The junction had 9 bases not matched to a gene; V was cut back by 5 bases and J by 8 bases. CDR3 nucleotides: TGTGCCAGCAGTGGCGGGACAGGGTTCGGGGAAAAACTGTTTTTT. This gives the protein CASSGGTGFGEKLFF.

This chain connects TRBV5-1 to TRBJ1-6; 7 positions agree with TRBD1. J lost 0 bases, V lost 2 bases, and 2 bases had no gene match. Per the germline V gene, CDR1 is SGHRS and CDR2 is YFSETQ. The CDR3 has 16 amino acids. The CDR3 is CASSFDRASYNSPLHF. In DNA, the CDR3 is TGCGCCAGCAGCTTCGACAGGGCCTCCTATAATTCACCCCTCCACTTT.

The chain has TRBV11-2 and TRBJ2-5; 7 bases are a match to TRBD2. The CDR3 runs to 16 residues. Germline V lookup: CDR1 SGHAT, CDR2 FQNNGV. V was clipped by 1 base and J by 4 bases; unmatched bases: 9. DNA of the CDR3: TGTGCCAGCAGCTTAGGGGACTGGGGCGGGGGAGAGACCCAGTACTTC. This translates into CASSLGDWGGGETQYF.

The chain joins TRBV6-1 to TRBJ1-4; 7 bases fit TRBD1. Germline values: CDR1 MNHNS, CDR2 SASEGT. J lost 5 bases, V lost 5 bases, and 8 bases had no gene match. The CDR3 covers 15 residues. CDR3 residues: CASSWVDRQNEKLFF. The CDR3 nucleotides read TGTGCCAGCAGTTGGGTGGACAGGCAGAATGAAAAACTGTTTTTT.